This TCR beta chain is drawn from a study of cytomegalovirus exposure and HLA in healthy donors. Whole-study context: Within the Caucasian-associated ancestry cluster were about 81% of the roughly 400 genotyped donors. Whole-study findings and limits: The productive fraction for most TCR beta V segments was about 87% or about 30% in an earlier analysis. It was approximately 150 TCR beta chains that were listed as cytomegalovirus-associated.

The CDR3 length is 14 residues. Germline lookup yields CDR1 MGHRA and CDR2 YSYEKL. V lost 1 base to trimming and J lost 5 bases, with 11 bases between them. Only one count was recorded for this clone. Antigen specificity is unknown. The study ran its PCR with 60 Vbeta and 13 Jbeta primers. Sequencing used immunoSEQ multiplex PCR; TCRdb keeps in-frame clones, though not all of them. The sample lists some 120,000 clones, 82% occurring once. V usage is TRBV4-1 and J usage is TRBJ2-5; D unclear. The sequenced sample consisted of PBMCs. This sequence was found in a woman younger than 35 in good health and CMV-seronegative. CDR3 sequence reads: CASSQGSGAETQYF. DNA for the CDR3: TGCGCCAGCAGCCAAGGGTCGGGTGCGGAGACCCAGTACTTC.